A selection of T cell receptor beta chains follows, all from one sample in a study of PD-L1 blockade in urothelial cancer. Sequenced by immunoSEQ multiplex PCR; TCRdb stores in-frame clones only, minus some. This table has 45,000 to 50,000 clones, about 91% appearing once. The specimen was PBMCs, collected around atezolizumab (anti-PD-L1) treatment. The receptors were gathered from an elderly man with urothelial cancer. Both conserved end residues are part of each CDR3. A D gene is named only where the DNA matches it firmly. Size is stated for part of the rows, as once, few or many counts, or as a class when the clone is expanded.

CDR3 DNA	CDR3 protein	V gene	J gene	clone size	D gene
TGTGCCAGCAGCTTAGGGCGGGCAGGTAACACTGAAGCTTTCTTT	CASSLGRAGNTEAFF	TRBV11-2	TRBJ1-1	-	-
TGCGCCAGCAGTGAGTCTCCAGGGAGGATTAGTACTGAAGCTTTCTTT	CASSESPGRISTEAFF	TRBV10-1	TRBJ1-1	-	-
TGTGCCAGCAGCCAGGTCAGAGGACAGGGGCAAGAGACCCAGTACTTC	CASSQVRGQGQETQYF	TRBV14	TRBJ2-5	-	TRBD1
TGCGCCAGCAGCCAAGATCCGACTCTCTTT	CASSQDPTLF	TRBV4-3	TRBJ1-1	-	-
TGTGCCAGCAGCATCGGAGGCACAGATACGCAGTATTTT	CASSIGGTDTQYF	TRBV7-9	TRBJ2-3	once	-
TGTGCCAGCAGCGTAGGGGTTCAGGCGGGTGAGCAGTTCTTC	CASSVGVQAGEQFF	TRBV9	TRBJ2-1	-	-
TGTGCCAGCAGTTTAGGGCTCCCCCGAAGGGAGACCCAGTACTTC	CASSLGLPRRETQYF	TRBV28	TRBJ2-5	-	-
TGTGCCAGTAGTATCCTAGCGGTGAACACCGGGGAGCTGTTTTTT	CASSILAVNTGELFF	TRBV19	TRBJ2-2	-	TRBD2
TGTGCCAGCAGCTCCCTCACCTTTACAGGGATGGATGGCTACACCTTC	CASSSLTFTGMDGYTF	TRBV7-9	TRBJ1-2	-	-
TGCGCCAGCAGCTTACCTAGCGGGACGTCAGATACGCAGTATTTT	CASSLPSGTSDTQYF	TRBV5-1	TRBJ2-3	few	TRBD2
TGTGCCAGCAGCTCCGGGGGGGGGCTCCGTACCGGGGCCAACGTCCTGACTTTC	CASSSGGGLRTGANVLTF	TRBV9	TRBJ2-6	-	TRBD2
TGTGCCAGCTCACGACCACAGGGGTTGAACACTGAAGCTTTCTTT	CASSRPQGLNTEAFF	TRBV18	TRBJ1-1	-	TRBD1
TGCGCCAGCAGCCCCTTCACAGGGACCAACACTGAAGCTTTCTTT	CASSPFTGTNTEAFF	TRBV5-1	TRBJ1-1	-	-
TGTGCCAGCAGCCGGGACGGGGGGAACACCATATATTTT	CASSRDGGNTIYF	TRBV6-5	TRBJ1-3	-	-
TGTGCCAGCAGACCTACGGGAAATAGCAATCAGCCCCAGCATTTT	CASRPTGNSNQPQHF	TRBV27	TRBJ1-5	-	-
TGTGCCAGCAGGCGGGACGCAGGGGGCGAGCAGTACTTC	CASRRDAGGEQYF	TRBV6-1	TRBJ2-7	once	-
TGTGCCATCAGTGGACAGGGCTCTGGAAACACCATATATTTT	CAISGQGSGNTIYF	TRBV10-3	TRBJ1-3	-	TRBD1
TGTGCCAGCAGCGAGGAGGTCTACACAGATACGCAGTATTTT	CASSEEVYTDTQYF	TRBV9	TRBJ2-3	-	-
TGCGCCAGCAGCTCCTGGGGCCCCGAACACAATGAGCAGTTCTTC	CASSSWGPEHNEQFF	TRBV5-1	TRBJ2-1	-	-
TGTGCCAGTAGTATCCTGAACAGGGGGCGAAACTCTGGAAACACCATATATTTT	CASSILNRGRNSGNTIYF	TRBV19	TRBJ1-3	-	TRBD1
TGTGCCAGCAGCCGCTTCATAGCGGATACGCAGTATTTT	CASSRFIADTQYF	TRBV7-2	TRBJ2-3	-	-
TGTGCCATCAGTGGGACAGGAGATTACCAAGAGACCCAGTACTTC	CAISGTGDYQETQYF	TRBV10-3	TRBJ2-5	-	TRBD1
TGTGCCAGCAGTTCCGGGCCTGGAGGCTATGGCTACACCTTC	CASSSGPGGYGYTF	TRBV7-2	TRBJ1-2	-	-
TGTGCCAGCACCATCCAGGGAACTGAAGCTTTCTTT	CASTIQGTEAFF	TRBV6-6	TRBJ1-1	once	-
TGTGCCAGCAGCTCCACTAGCGACAATGAGCAGTTCTTC	CASSSTSDNEQFF	TRBV7-9	TRBJ2-1	-	TRBD2
TGTGCCAGCAGCCCAAACCGGGGTTACTACGAGCAGTACTTC	CASSPNRGYYEQYF	TRBV7-9	TRBJ2-7	-	-
TGTGCCAGCCTTTGGCAGTCAGGGGGCAAACCTTTCTTT	CASLWQSGGKPFF	TRBV11-2	TRBJ1-1	-	TRBD1
TGTGCCATCAGTGATCTCGGGGGTACAGATACGCAGTATTTT	CAISDLGGTDTQYF	TRBV10-3	TRBJ2-3	-	-
TGTGCCAGCAGATCGGGACAGGGCGGCACAGATACGCAGTATTTT	CASRSGQGGTDTQYF	TRBV6-1	TRBJ2-3	-	TRBD1
TGTGCCAGCAGCCCACAGGGGGTGAACACTGAAGCTTTCTTT	CASSPQGVNTEAFF	TRBV5-4	TRBJ1-1	once	TRBD1
TGCGCCAGCAGAATTGACAGGGAGAATGAAAAACTGTTTTTT	CASRIDRENEKLFF	TRBV5-1	TRBJ1-4	-	TRBD1
TGTGCCAGTAACCATCGGAGCACAGATACGCAGTATTTT	CASNHRSTDTQYF	TRBV19	TRBJ2-3	once	-
TGCAGCGTTGAAATCACGGCAGGGTACACTGAAGCTTTCTTT	CSVEITAGYTEAFF	TRBV29-1	TRBJ1-1	-	-
TGCGCCAGCAGACCCACAGGGGGAACTCACGAGCAGTACTTC	CASRPTGGTHEQYF	TRBV23-1	TRBJ2-7	once	TRBD1
TGTGCCAGCAGTCGGAACGGGAGAACAGAAGAGACCCAGTACTTC	CASSRNGRTEETQYF	TRBV11-3	TRBJ2-5	-	-
TGTGCCAGCAGCCGGGGCGGGGGCCTCTCCTACGAGCAGTACTTC	CASSRGGGLSYEQYF	TRBV7-2	TRBJ2-7	-	-
TGTGCCACTCTTGACAGGGGTAAGGCCTACGAGCAGTACTTC	CATLDRGKAYEQYF	TRBV6-5	TRBJ2-7	-	TRBD1
TGTGCCAGCAGCTTCTGGGGCGCGAACCCGGGAGAGACCCAGTACTTC	CASSFWGANPGETQYF	TRBV7-2	TRBJ2-5	-	-
TGTGCCAGCAGCTCGGACATTTACACCGGGGAGCTGTTTTTT	CASSSDIYTGELFF	TRBV5-4	TRBJ2-2	-	-
TGCAGCGCAGCCGGGACAGGGCTTTTCAACACTGAAGCTTTCTTT	CSAAGTGLFNTEAFF	TRBV29-1	TRBJ1-1	-	TRBD1
TGTGCCAGCAGCTTAGTTTCCACCACTTACAATGAGCAGTTCTTC	CASSLVSTTYNEQFF	TRBV7-9	TRBJ2-1	-	-
TGTGCCAGCACCGACTCGGGGGGCACTGAAGCTTTCTTT	CASTDSGGTEAFF	TRBV6-5	TRBJ1-1	-	-
TGTGCCAGCTGGAGGGCCGGTGAGCAGTTCTTC	CASWRAGEQFF	TRBV5-8	TRBJ2-1	-	-
TGCGCCAGCAGCTTATTCGGACAGCATTATGGCTACACCTTC	CASSLFGQHYGYTF	TRBV5-1	TRBJ1-2	-	-
TGTGCCAGCAGCGTAGAGGAAAAGGGGTGGGGTAGCGGGAAAGTGTACACCGGGGAGCTGTTTTTT	CASSVEEKGWGSGKVYTGELFF	TRBV9	TRBJ2-2	few	TRBD2
TGTGCCAGCACGCGCCTTGCCCAGGGGGTCTACGAGCAGTACTTC	CASTRLAQGVYEQYF	TRBV7-9	TRBJ2-7	-	TRBD1
TGTGCCAGCTCACGAGCGACAGGCTCTGGAAACACCATATATTTT	CASSRATGSGNTIYF	TRBV18	TRBJ1-3	-	-
TGTGCCTGGACGGTTTCTGGGGGGACTAGGTACAATGAGCAGTTCTTC	CAWTVSGGTRYNEQFF	TRBV30	TRBJ2-1	-	TRBD2
TGTGCCAGCAGGAAGTTGACTAGCCGAGGGAACAATGAGCAGTTCTTC	CASRKLTSRGNNEQFF	TRBV2	TRBJ2-1	-	TRBD2
TGTGCCAGCAGTGAATTTGGGCAGGGCGGTAACTACGGGCAGTACTTC	CASSEFGQGGNYGQYF	TRBV25-1	TRBJ2-7	-	-
TGTGCCTGGAGCTCTCGCCTGGACAGGGGGTCTAACTATGGCTACACCTTC	CAWSSRLDRGSNYGYTF	TRBV30	TRBJ1-2	-	TRBD1
TGTGCCAGCAGCTTGAAGTTCGGGGGACAGGGGAACTATGGCTACACCTTC	CASSLKFGGQGNYGYTF	TRBV5-4	TRBJ1-2	-	TRBD1
TGTGCCAGCAGTGAAGAGAGGTCCTTCTCTGAAGCTTTCTTT	CASSEERSFSEAFF	TRBV2	TRBJ1-1	few	-
TGTGCCTGGAGTTTTACTTCCTACGAGCAGTACTTC	CAWSFTSYEQYF	TRBV30	TRBJ2-7	-	-